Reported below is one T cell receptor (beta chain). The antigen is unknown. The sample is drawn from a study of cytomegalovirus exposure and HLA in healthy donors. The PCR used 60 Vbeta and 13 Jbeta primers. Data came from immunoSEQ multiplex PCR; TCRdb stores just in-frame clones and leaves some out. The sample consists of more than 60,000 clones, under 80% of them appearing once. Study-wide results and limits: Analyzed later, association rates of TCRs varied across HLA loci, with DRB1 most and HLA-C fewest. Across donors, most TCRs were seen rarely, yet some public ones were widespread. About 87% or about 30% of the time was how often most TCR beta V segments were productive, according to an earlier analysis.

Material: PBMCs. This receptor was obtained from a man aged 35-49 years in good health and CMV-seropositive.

CDR3 DNA: TGCGCCAGCAGCCAAGATCTTTATCAGGGGGTTAGTGAAGCTTTCTTT. Translation: CASSQDLYQGVSEAFF. V usage is TRBV4-3 and J usage is TRBJ1-1; 7 bases match TRBD1. The CDR3 covers 16 residues. The V segment lost 0 bases and the J segment 7 bases; nucleotides outside the gene matches: 11. Germline CDR1 reads LGHNA; CDR2 reads YSLEER.